This passage covers 27 T cell receptor beta chains from one sample sequenced in a study of T cell repertoires in cytomegalovirus infection. TCRdb reanalysed the reads using MiXCR and keeps one entry per CDR3 protein. Seen here are approximately 500,000 distinct CDR3 sequences, 16% observed once, and the top ten hold 24%. Sequencing was done on a sample of CD8+ T cells from PBMCs. The receptors stem from a human donor in good health (CMV status not recorded). Some clones in this sample may be carry-over from other donors' samples.

This clonotype was observed a few times. The chain joins TRBV5-1 to TRBJ2-7; TRBD2 matches at 11 bases. The J segment lost 5 bases and the V segment lost 2 bases, leaving 9 bases of the junction unmatched. The germline gives CDR1 SGHRS, CDR2 YFSETQ. This CDR3 has 16 amino acids. The CDR3 nucleotides read TGCGCCAGCAGCTTAGGCCCCCGACTAGCGGGGCACGAGCAGTACTTC. Translation gives CASSLGPRLAGHEQYF. The full variable domain, its missing parts supplied by reference TRBV5-1 and TRBJ2-7, is KAGVTQTPRYLIKTRGQQVTLSCSPISGHRSVSWYQQTPGQGLQFLFEYFSETQRNKGNFPGRFSGRQFSNSRSEMNVSTLELGDSALYLCASSLGPRLAGHEQYFGPGTRLTVT.

This clonotype was counted only a few times. The V call is TRBV25-1, the J call TRBJ2-5; 7 bases are a match to TRBD2. Germline V gene data show CDR1 as MGHDK and CDR2 as SYGVNS. The CDR3 has 16 amino acids. With V trimmed by 0 bases and J by 4 bases, 8 bases remained unmatched. Here the CDR3 DNA reads TGTGCCAGCAGTGAATATACGACTAGCTTCGTAGAGACCCAGTACTTC. Protein product: CASSEYTTSFVETQYF.

This clonotype showed up just a few times. The rearrangement joins TRBV14 to TRBJ1-2; 7 bases match TRBD1. Germline assignment: CDR1 SGHDN and CDR2 FVKESK. This CDR3 contains 16 residues. V shed 5 bases, J shed 6 bases, and the junction held 15 bases outside the gene matches. The CDR3 reads CASSEPDRAGVDGYTF. CDR3 DNA sequence: TGTGCCAGCAGCGAACCTGACAGGGCCGGGGTGGATGGCTACACCTTC.

This clonotype was counted many times. V usage is TRBV12-3 or TRBV12-4 and J usage is TRBJ2-3, with no clear D. The CDR3 contains 15 residues. V was clipped by 1 base and J by 0 bases, with 8 bases between them. The CDR3: CASSLGWVSTDTQYF. As DNA, the CDR3 is TGTGCCAGCAGTTTAGGCTGGGTAAGCACAGATACGCAGTATTTT.

The chain has TRBV12-3 or TRBV12-4 and TRBJ2-7, with a possible D match to TRBD1 (6 bases). The CDR3 totals 16 residues. V was clipped by 5 bases and J by 2 bases, with 19 bases between them. The CDR3 loop is CASSPGAGAEAYEQYF. The DNA for the CDR3 is TGTGCCAGCAGTCCAGGGGCAGGCGCGGAGGCCTACGAGCAGTACTTC.

Details on this clonotype: The missing conserved phenylalanine or tryptophan at the end of this CDR3 makes a read error likely. This sequence joins TRBV28 and TRBJ2-7; D ambiguous. V dropped 6 bases and J dropped 3 bases, with 12 bases sitting between them. The germline V gene encodes CDR1 MDHEN and CDR2 SYDVKM. CDR3 size: 13 residues. This CDR3 reads CASRMQNDYEQYL. Written as DNA, the CDR3 is TGTGCCAGCAGAATGCAAAACGACTACGAGCAGTACTTA.

This clonotype was detected only a few times. The chain joins TRBV6-5 to TRBJ2-2, with 8 positions matching TRBD1. Germline V gene data show CDR1 as MNHEY and CDR2 as SVGAGI. The CDR3 totals 15 residues. V lost 7 bases and J lost 5; bases outside the gene matches: 9. CDR3 region: CASTPGQAGTGELFF. Here the CDR3 DNA reads TGTGCCAGCACCCCGGGACAGGCGGGGACCGGGGAGCTGTTTTTT.

The V and J genes are TRBV4-2 and TRBJ2-1; 13 bases map to TRBD2. Germline V lookup: CDR1 LGHNA, CDR2 YNFKEQ. The CDR3 extends over 18 amino acids. The trim removed 0 bases at V and 4 bases at J, leaving 6 bases unmatched. CDR3 sequence: CASSQDRTSGSGYNEQFF. The CDR3, as DNA: TGTGCCAGCAGCCAAGATAGGACTAGCGGGAGCGGTTACAATGAGCAGTTCTTC.

This rearrangement joins TRBV27 to TRBJ1-4; tentatively, D is TRBD1 (6 bases). Trimming removed 6 bases from V and 8 bases from J, with 10 bases in between. The CDR3 is made up of 12 amino acids. Germline-derived CDR1 and CDR2 are MNHEY and SMNVEV (reference sequence). This CDR3 reads CASSGGAEKLFF. The CDR3 DNA reads as TGTGCCAGCAGCGGGGGGGCGGAAAAACTGTTTTTT.

To note about this clonotype: Possible read error: a much larger clone is one base away. The chain recombines TRBV19 with TRBJ2-7; TRBD1 might be the D (6 bases). The CDR3 totals 12 residues. Germline lookup yields CDR1 LNHDA and CDR2 SQIVND (reference sequence). Written as DNA, the CDR3 is TGTACCACGTTGGGACACCGCTACGAGCAGTACTTC. It translates to CTTLGHRYEQYF.

This clonotype was seen repeatedly, ten times or more. The chain has TRBV7-6 and TRBJ1-1; 9 bases map to TRBD1. V lost 4 bases, J lost 5 bases, and 8 bases stayed unmatched. CDR3 length equals 15 residues. Germline V CDR1 and CDR2: SGHVS, FNYEAQ. The CDR3 loop is CASSSGQGLITEAFF. In DNA form, the CDR3 reads TGTGCCAGCAGCTCCGGACAGGGGTTGATAACTGAAGCTTTCTTT. The complete variable domain, with remaining parts taken from reference TRBV7-6 and TRBJ1-1, reads GAGVSQSPRYKVTKRGQDVALRCDPISGHVSLYWYRQALGQGPEFLTYFNYEAQQDKSGLPNDRFSAERPEGSISTLTIQRTEQRDSAMYRCASSSGQGLITEAFFGQGTRLTVV.

This clonotype turned up a few times. V and J are TRBV27 and TRBJ2-7; 12 bases fit TRBD2. The CDR3 is made up of 16 amino acids. After removal of 1 base from V and 1 base from J, the junction contained 2 bases not matched to a gene. CDR1 is MNHEY, CDR2 SMNVEV, per germline (reference sequence). The CDR3 is CASSLWGLAGSYEQYF. The DNA for the CDR3 is TGTGCCAGCAGTTTATGGGGACTAGCGGGTTCCTACGAGCAGTACTTC.

This clonotype came up a few times. The rearrangement links TRBV27 to TRBJ2-1; unclear D gene. Looked up from germline, CDR1 is MNHEY and CDR2 is SMNVEV (reference sequence). V lost 6 bases, J lost 0 bases, and 12 bases lay in between. The CDR3 extends over 15 amino acids. The CDR3 protein is CASSQRYSSYNEQFF. The CDR3 DNA follows: TGTGCCAGCAGCCAGCGCTACAGCTCCTACAATGAGCAGTTCTTC.

This clonotype was found many times. The V gene is TRBV12-5, the J gene TRBJ2-1; D is uncertain. The V gene's germline CDR1 is LGHNT and CDR2 FRNRAP. Trimming cost V 0 bases and J 5 bases, with 5 bases left between them. This CDR3 spans 13 amino acids. The DNA for the CDR3 is TGTGCTAGTGGTTTGGTAGGTGACAATGAGCAGTTCTTC. This codes for CASGLVGDNEQFF.

This clonotype was seen only once. The genes are TRBV7-2 and TRBJ2-7, with unresolved D. V lost 5 bases to trimming and J lost 6 bases, with 14 bases between them. CDR1 is SGHTA and CDR2 is FQGNSA in the germline V gene. There are 13 residues in the CDR3. CDR3 region: CASSLVPHGEQYF. In DNA, the CDR3 is TGTGCCAGCAGCCTCGTGCCCCACGGCGAGCAGTACTTC.

The genes are TRBV19 and TRBJ2-7; 7 bases map to TRBD2. This CDR3 comprises 13 residues. CDR1 is LNHDA, CDR2 SQIVND, per germline (reference sequence). With 3 bases clipped from V and 2 bases from J, the junction kept 1 base outside the gene matches. Here the CDR3 reads CASSMREPYEQYF. The CDR3 DNA sequence: TGTGCCAGTAGTATGCGGGAGCCCTACGAGCAGTACTTC.

This clonotype was recorded at least ten times. V gene TRBV7-9 combines with J gene TRBJ1-2; D is undetermined. The ends were cut back, 1 base at V and 8 bases at J, with 17 bases in the middle. Germline values: CDR1 SEHNR, CDR2 FQNEAQ (reference sequence). CDR3 size: 15 residues. The CDR3 sequence: CASSLVRPALGGYTF. CDR3 coding DNA: TGTGCCAGCAGCTTAGTACGGCCTGCCCTGGGGGGCTACACCTTC.

CDR3 coding DNA: TGTGCCAGCCATCCCGGGACAGGGAGAGACAATGAGCAGTTCTTC. Amino acid sequence: CASHPGTGRDNEQFF. This chain uses TRBV28 with TRBJ2-1; 9 bases are shared with TRBD1. The CDR3 is made up of 15 amino acids. J lost 5 bases, V lost 8 bases, and 10 bases had no gene match. Germline V CDR1 and CDR2: MDHEN, SYDVKM.

In this sample, this clonotype turned up many times. This rearrangement joins TRBV11-2 to TRBJ1-2; D is undetermined. CDR3 length equals 14 residues. Germline V gene sequence: CDR1 SGHAT, CDR2 FQNNGV. V was clipped by 1 base and J by 4 bases, with 10 bases between them. The CDR3 DNA sequence: TGTGCCAGCAGCTTAGGAGGCTTTCTCTATGGCTACACCTTC. Translating gives CASSLGGFLYGYTF.

The sample holds many counts of this clonotype. J is TRBJ1-1 and V is TRBV6-5, with 7 positions matching TRBD1. With 5 bases clipped from V and 1 base from J, the junction kept 4 bases outside the gene matches. The CDR3 covers 14 residues. The V gene's germline CDR1 is MNHEY and CDR2 SVGAGI. The CDR3 loop is CASSAWTGNTEAFF. The DNA of the CDR3 is TGTGCCAGCAGTGCTTGGACAGGGAACACTGAAGCTTTCTTT.

This clonotype was seen a few times. At one end, the junction sequence differs from germline, possibly due to a read error. The V gene is TRBV4-1, the J gene TRBJ1-2; 7 bases align to TRBD1. The CDR3 loop spans 16 amino acids. Germline values: CDR1 MGHRA, CDR2 YSYEKL. The CDR3 region is CASSDRERGLSYGYTF. In nucleotides, the CDR3 is TGTGCCAGCAGCGACAGGGAGAGGGGTTTATCCTATGGCTACACCTTC.

This clonotype was seen many times. This chain connects TRBV10-3 to TRBJ1-1; D is perhaps TRBD1 (5 bases). The CDR3 is 14 amino acids. The germline V and J ends were trimmed by 4 bases and 2 bases, with 11 bases remaining between them. Germline values: CDR1 ENHRY, CDR2 SYGVKD. The CDR3 region has the DNA TGTGCCATCAGTGTAGCCGGGGGAAACACTGAAGCTTTCTTT. Encoded protein: CAISVAGGNTEAFF.

This clonotype appeared many times. The V call is TRBV10-3, the J call TRBJ2-3; 9 bases are a match to TRBD1. V lost 6 bases and J lost 0; bases outside the gene matches: 4. Germline assignment: CDR1 ENHRY and CDR2 SYGVKD. The CDR3 covers 15 residues. As DNA, the CDR3 is TGTGCCATCAGCCCACAGGGGGCGAGCACAGATACGCAGTATTTT. Amino acid sequence: CAISPQGASTDTQYF.

This clonotype appeared many times. The chain couples TRBV6-1 to TRBJ1-4, with D possibly matching TRBD1 (5 bases). Germline V gene lookup returns CDR1 MNHNS and CDR2 SASEGT. The CDR3 length is 14 residues. The germline V and J ends were trimmed by 7 bases and 2 bases, with 11 bases remaining between them. The CDR3 protein is CASKGIGTNEKLFF. CDR3 DNA sequence: TGTGCCAGCAAGGGGATAGGGACTAATGAAAAACTGTTTTTT.

Only a few counts were recorded for this clonotype. V usage is TRBV28 and J usage is TRBJ2-2; 13 bases line up with TRBD2. V shed 6 bases and J 1 base; nucleotides not matched to a gene: 8. Germline values: CDR1 MDHEN, CDR2 SYDVKM. The CDR3 runs 18 residues. The DNA of the CDR3 is TGTGCCAGCAGCTCATGGACTAGCGGGAGATGGAACACCGGGGAGCTGTTTTTT. Translated, it gives CASSSWTSGRWNTGELFF.

The rearrangement uses TRBV27 and TRBJ1-1, with D maybe TRBD1 (5 bases). Looked up from germline, CDR1 is MNHEY and CDR2 is SMNVEV (reference sequence). The V and J ends lost 2 bases and 5 bases respectively, with 12 bases between them. CDR3 length: 14 amino acids. This chain's CDR3 is CASSLVGRHTEAFF. DNA of the CDR3: TGTGCCAGCAGTTTAGTGGGACGGCATACTGAAGCTTTCTTT.

This clonotype occurred a few times. V is TRBV6-6 and J is TRBJ2-3; 14 bases are shared with TRBD2. Unmatched junction bases numbered 11, after V lost 4 bases and J lost 5 bases. The CDR3 runs 18 residues. CDR1 and CDR2 from the germline V gene are MNHNY and SVGAGI (reference sequence). CDR3: CASSSSHHGLAGGDTQYF. DNA of the CDR3: TGTGCCAGCAGTTCCTCACACCATGGACTAGCGGGGGGAGATACGCAGTATTTT.